The 32 T cell receptor beta chains listed next were all sequenced from one sample in a study of blood T cell repertoires in COVID-19 (TCRdb year 2020). The library was built by means of the immunoSEQ multiplex PCR assay. TCRdb carries this immuneACCESS record with in-frame sequences only. Its versions omit some clonotypes, under half of them owing to an unresolved V gene in the studies checked, with the rest unexplained. The sample has 37,000 or so clones on record, approximately 81% of them singletons. Around 32% of the sample lies in the top ten. Sequences were obtained from peripheral blood. Source of these receptors: a man older than 75 with active or convalescent COVID-19.

This clone came up a few times. The J gene is TRBJ2-1, the V gene TRBV9; D remains unclear. The CDR3 is 16 amino acids. CDR1 is SGDLS, CDR2 YYNGEE, per germline. Trimming left V 5 bases short and J 0 bases short, with 15 bases between. This CDR3 is CASSPQVGSSYNEQFF. Written as DNA, the CDR3 is TGTGCCAGCAGTCCCCAAGTGGGCAGCTCCTACAATGAGCAGTTCTTC.

CDR3 region: CASSPIFPDRGSYEQYF. The CDR3 DNA is TGTGCCAGCAGCCCTATCTTCCCTGACAGGGGGTCCTACGAGCAGTACTTC. V usage is TRBV7-2 and J usage is TRBJ2-7; 9 bases fit TRBD1. Losses at the gene ends were 5 bases for V and 1 base for J; bases not matched to a gene: 12. Germline CDR1 and CDR2: SGHTA and FQGNSA. The CDR3 runs 17 residues.

The chain links TRBV18 to TRBJ1-4; perhaps TRBD1 as D (5 bases). The germline CDR1 and CDR2 sequences are KGHSH and LQKENI. V lost 0 bases and J 5 bases, leaving 10 bases between the germline ends. The CDR3 has 15 residues. The CDR3 is CASSPPGGLNEKLFF. The DNA for the CDR3 is TGTGCCAGCTCACCACCGGGGGGGTTAAATGAAAAACTGTTTTTT. The full variable domain, rest sourced from reference TRBV18 and TRBJ1-4, is NAGVMQNPRHLVRRRGQEARLRCSPMKGHSHVYWYRQLPEEGLKFMVYLQKENIIDESGMPKERFSAEFPKEGPSILRIQQVVRGDSAAYFCASSPPGGLNEKLFFGSGTQLSVL.

CDR3 amino acids: CASSLQGEPDTQYF. The CDR3 DNA follows: TGTGCCAGCAGCTTGCAGGGGGAGCCAGATACGCAGTATTTT. The rearrangement joins TRBV5-4 to TRBJ2-3, with 7 bases lining up with TRBD1. Germline assignment: CDR1 SGHNT and CDR2 YYREEE (reference sequence). V gave up 1 base and J gave up 4 bases; unmatched junction bases: 3. CDR3 size: 14 residues. The full variable domain, its missing parts supplied by reference TRBV5-4 and TRBJ2-3, is ETGVTQSPTHLIKTRGQQVTLRCSSQSGHNTVSWYQQALGQGPQFIFQYYREEENGRGNFPPRFSGLQFPNYSSELNVNALELDDSALYLCASSLQGEPDTQYFGPGTRLTVL.

This chain connects TRBV9 to TRBJ1-3; 7 positions agree with TRBD1. Germline values: CDR1 SGDLS, CDR2 YYNGEE. CDR3 length: 15 residues. The V segment lost 1 base and the J segment 4 bases; nucleotides outside the gene matches: 5. For the CDR3, the DNA is TGTGCCAGCAGCGTATCGGGACAGAGCGGAAACACCATATATTTT. Protein: CASSVSGQSGNTIYF. The entire variable domain, with the rest obtained from reference TRBV9 and TRBJ1-3, is as follows: DSGVTQTPKHLITATGQRVTLRCSPRSGDLSVYWYQQSLDQGLQFLIQYYNGEERAKGNILERFSAQQFPDLHSELNLSSLELGDSALYFCASSVSGQSGNTIYFGEGSWLTVV.

The V gene is TRBV11-2, the J gene TRBJ2-3; 7 positions agree with TRBD1. Germline trimming cut 0 bases from V and 2 bases from J; bases unmatched to any gene: 2. CDR3 length: 15 amino acids. Germline CDR1 reads SGHAT; CDR2 reads FQNNGV. CDR3 protein: CASSLDRGYTDTQYF. In nucleotides, the CDR3 is TGTGCCAGCAGCTTAGACAGGGGGTACACAGATACGCAGTATTTT.

V and J are TRBV11-2 and TRBJ2-6, with D perhaps matching TRBD2 (5 bases). CDR3 length equals 16 residues. Trimming left V 5 bases short and J 0 bases short, with 11 bases between. Germline assignment: CDR1 SGHAT and CDR2 FQNNGV. The CDR3 reads CASSRVGVSGANVLTF. Written as DNA, the CDR3 is TGTGCCAGCAGCCGCGTCGGGGTCTCTGGGGCCAACGTCCTGACTTTC.

The chain uses TRBV29-1 and TRBJ1-2; D may be TRBD1 (5 bases). V lost 6 bases to trimming and J lost 2 bases, with 16 bases between them. The CDR3 spans 14 residues. From germline, CDR1 is SQVTM and CDR2 ANQGSEA. The CDR3 here is CSVASSQGNYGYTF. The CDR3 DNA sequence: TGCAGCGTCGCCTCGTCGCAGGGAAACTATGGCTACACCTTC.

V is TRBV28 and J is TRBJ1-5, with a tentative D call TRBD1 (6 bases). CDR3 length equals 15 residues. V gave up 8 bases and J gave up 0 bases, with 14 bases separating them. Germline assignment: CDR1 MDHEN and CDR2 SYDVKM. The CDR3: CASVGDTYSNQPQHF. The CDR3 bases are TGTGCCAGCGTGGGGGACACTTATAGCAATCAGCCCCAGCATTTT. The variable domain in full, with the rest retrieved from reference TRBV28 and TRBJ1-5, is DVKVTQSSRYLVKRTGEKVFLECVQDMDHENMFWYRQDPGLGLRLIYFSYDVKMKEKGDIPEGYSVSREKKERFSLILESASTNQTSMYLCASVGDTYSNQPQHFGDGTRLSIL.

The chain joins TRBV21-1 to TRBJ2-6; the table's D call of TRBD1 was not tested on the DNA. TRBV21-1 is deemed a pseudogene. The CDR3 consists of 15 residues. CDR3 loop: CASSESGSGANVLTF. In nucleotides, the CDR3 is TGTGCCAGCAGCGAATCAGGCTCTGGGGCCAACGTCCTGACTTTC.

This chain connects TRBV27 to TRBJ2-7, with 8 bases lining up with TRBD1. V lost 3 bases, J lost 5 bases, and 6 bases stayed unmatched. CDR1 is MNHEY and CDR2 is SMNVEV in the germline V gene (reference sequence). This CDR3 region has 14 residues. DNA of the CDR3: TGTGCCAGCAGTTTTTCGGACAGGGCGGACGAGCAGTACTTC. This sequence encodes CASSFSDRADEQYF.

The chain joins TRBV15 to TRBJ1-4, with TRBD1 identical over 8 bases. Unmatched junction bases numbered 11, after V lost 0 bases and J lost 11 bases. The CDR3 is made up of 16 amino acids. Germline V gives CDR1 LNHNV, CDR2 YYDKDF (reference sequence). The CDR3 region is CATSRDQGQGAGKLFF. Here the CDR3 DNA reads TGTGCCACCAGCAGAGATCAGGGGCAGGGGGCTGGGAAACTGTTTTTT.

This rearrangement joins TRBV3-1 (or the pseudogene TRBV3-2) to TRBJ1-5, with D possibly matching TRBD1 (5 bases). Germline lookup yields CDR1 LGHDT and CDR2 YNNKEL (reference sequence). The CDR3 is 15 amino acids. Trimming pared 6 bases from V and 2 bases from J, leaving 14 bases between. The CDR3 DNA reads TGTGCCAGCAGTCCGACCGCGGGGGGCAATCAGCCCCAGCATTTT. Amino acid sequence: CASSPTAGGNQPQHF.

This CDR3 reads CAIRRQGSNEQYF. Here the CDR3 DNA reads TGTGCCATCAGAAGACAGGGTAGTAACGAGCAGTACTTC. The V call is TRBV10-3, the J call TRBJ2-7; 7 positions match TRBD1. Germline V gene sequence: CDR1 ENHRY, CDR2 SYGVKD. V dropped 6 bases and J dropped 5; count of bases not matched to a gene: 7. CDR3 length equals 13 residues.

The chain links TRBV5-1 to TRBJ2-7, with TRBD2 matching 13 bases. From germline, CDR1 is SGHRS and CDR2 YFSETQ. This CDR3 is built from 19 residues. V lost 0 bases to trimming and J lost 3 bases; unmatched junction nucleotides: 12. The chain's CDR3 is CASSLVPTSGGSRYYEQYF. CDR3 DNA sequence: TGCGCCAGCAGCTTGGTTCCGACTAGCGGGGGGTCTCGATACTACGAGCAGTACTTC. The full variable domain, its missing parts supplied by reference TRBV5-1 and TRBJ2-7, is KAGVTQTPRYLIKTRGQQVTLSCSPISGHRSVSWYQQTPGQGLQFLFEYFSETQRNKGNFPGRFSGRQFSNSRSEMNVSTLELGDSALYLCASSLVPTSGGSRYYEQYFGPGTRLTVT.

The V call is TRBV28, the J call TRBJ2-5, with 8 bases fitting TRBD2. The CDR3 sequence is 15 residues long. Germline V gene lookup returns CDR1 MDHEN and CDR2 SYDVKM. V shed 3 bases, J shed 4 bases, and the junction held 7 bases outside the gene matches. CDR3 sequence: CASSFSGGGAETQYF. CDR3 bases: TGTGCCAGCAGTTTCTCGGGGGGGGGCGCAGAGACCCAGTACTTC.

The CDR3 DNA is TGTGCCAGCAGTCTCTTAGGAGCTAACTATGGCTACACCTTC. Amino acids: CASSLLGANYGYTF. The chain combines TRBV6-2 or TRBV6-3 with TRBJ1-2, with D uncertain. The CDR3 extends over 14 amino acids. V was cut by 5 bases and J by 0 bases, with 10 bases left in between. The germline CDR1 and CDR2 sequences are MNHEY and SVGEGT.

This clone was observed once. V and J are TRBV3-1 (or the pseudogene TRBV3-2) and TRBJ2-7; no firm D call. Trimming shortened V by 4 bases and J by 1 base, and 14 bases separated the two germline ends. This CDR3 comprises 15 residues. The germline V gene encodes CDR1 LGHDT and CDR2 YNNKEL (reference sequence). For the CDR3, the DNA is TGTGCCAGCAGCCCCCGCGTGGGCCGGTCCTACGAGCAGTACTTC. Protein product: CASSPRVGRSYEQYF.

The J gene is TRBJ2-3, the V gene TRBV4-2; D is ambiguous. Germline-derived CDR1 and CDR2 are LGHNA and YNFKEQ. V shed 4 bases and J shed 1 base, with 6 bases lying between them. This CDR3 comprises 13 residues. CDR3 sequence reads: CASSPTGTDTQYF. CDR3 nucleotide sequence: TGTGCCAGCAGCCCGACTGGCACAGATACGCAGTATTTT.

The V call is TRBV24-1, the J call TRBJ2-3, with D possibly TRBD2 on 5 matching bases. The germline gives CDR1 KGHDR, CDR2 SFDVKD. The CDR3 sequence is 13 residues long. Trimming removed 7 bases from V and 1 base from J, with 8 bases in between. Here the CDR3 DNA reads TGTGCCACCAGCGGGATTGGCACAGATACGCAGTATTTT. Translating gives CATSGIGTDTQYF.

The V call is TRBV6-6, the J call TRBJ2-1, with D possibly TRBD2 on 6 matching bases. With 5 bases removed from V and 7 bases from J, the gap between germline ends came to 15 bases. Germline V gene lookup returns CDR1 MNHNY and CDR2 SVGAGI (reference sequence). The CDR3 extends over 14 amino acids. The CDR3 sequence is CASSDSGARNEQFF. The CDR3 DNA reads TGTGCCAGCAGTGATAGCGGAGCCCGGAATGAGCAGTTCTTC.

This clone has more than one count but fewer than ten. This sequence joins TRBV11-3 and TRBJ1-2, with D unclear. Germline V gene sequence: CDR1 SGHNT, CDR2 YENEEA. V was trimmed by 2 bases and J by 3 bases, leaving 10 bases between them. The CDR3 sequence is 14 residues long. CDR3 region: CASSLTGSYYGYTF. In nucleotides, the CDR3 is TGTGCCAGCAGCTTAACCGGGTCCTACTATGGCTACACCTTC.

The genes are TRBV4-1 and TRBJ1-5; tentative D call: TRBD1 (5 bases). CDR1 is MGHRA and CDR2 is YSYEKL in the germline V gene. Deletions cut 4 bases from V and 0 bases from J, with 10 bases between. This CDR3 is 15 amino acids long. The CDR3 protein is CASSPRTFSNQPQHF. CDR3 DNA sequence: TGCGCCAGCAGCCCTCGGACATTTAGCAATCAGCCCCAGCATTTT.

The chain links TRBV4-2 to TRBJ2-3; 8 bases match TRBD1. Germline assignment: CDR1 LGHNA and CDR2 YNFKEQ. J was trimmed by 2 bases and V by 1 base; bases with no gene match: 5. The CDR3 totals 16 residues. CDR3 protein: CASSQGTGLLTDTQYF. In DNA, the CDR3 is TGTGCCAGCAGCCAAGGGACAGGGTTACTCACAGATACGCAGTATTTT.

The chain has TRBV30 and TRBJ2-3; 11 bases map to TRBD2. There are 15 residues in the CDR3. V lost 0 bases and J lost 6; bases outside the gene matches: 5. Germline CDR1 is GTSNPN and CDR2 is SVGIG (reference sequence). In DNA form, the CDR3 reads TGTGCCTGGAGTGTCGCGCTAGCGGGAGGTGATACGCAGTATTTT. Amino acid sequence: CAWSVALAGGDTQYF.

This chain joins TRBV3-1 (or the pseudogene TRBV3-2) and TRBJ2-1, with 14 bases identical to TRBD2. V lost 4 bases to trimming and J lost 9 bases; unmatched junction nucleotides: 5. This CDR3 is 15 amino acids long. Germline V lookup: CDR1 LGHDT, CDR2 YNNKEL (reference sequence). The CDR3 nucleotides are TGTGCCAGCAGCCGGGGACTAGCGGGAGTCAGTGAGCAGTTCTTC. As protein: CASSRGLAGVSEQFF.

V gene TRBV7-7 combines with J gene TRBJ2-5; D is unresolved. The CDR3 spans 13 residues. Germline V gene sequence: CDR1 SSHAT, CDR2 FNYEAQ (reference sequence). Trimming cost V 5 bases and J 3 bases, with 10 bases left between them. The CDR3 is CASSREVKETQYF. The CDR3 DNA reads TGTGCCAGCAGCCGAGAGGTCAAAGAGACCCAGTACTTC.

The chain couples TRBV12-5 to TRBJ2-3, with D maybe TRBD1 (6 bases). The germline CDR1 and CDR2 sequences are LGHNT and FRNRAP. This CDR3 spans 15 amino acids. Trimming stripped 5 bases from V and 2 bases from J, with 14 bases between. The chain's CDR3 is CASGTGQWNTDTQYF. The DNA for the CDR3 is TGTGCTAGTGGTACCGGACAGTGGAACACAGATACGCAGTATTTT.

The chain carries TRBV6-2 or TRBV6-3 and TRBJ2-3; 7 bases match TRBD1. V was pared by 4 bases and J by 2 bases, with 6 bases of the junction left unmatched. Germline V gives CDR1 MNHEY, CDR2 SVGEGT. This CDR3 is built from 15 residues. In DNA, the CDR3 is TGTGCCAGCAGTTTGGACAGGACTCCCACAGATACGCAGTATTTT. This gives the protein CASSLDRTPTDTQYF.

This chain joins TRBV9 and TRBJ2-5; tentatively, D is TRBD2 (7 bases). The V end was cut by 1 base, the J end by 4 bases, with 17 bases between. Germline V gene lookup returns CDR1 SGDLS and CDR2 YYNGEE. This CDR3 has 16 amino acids. Here the CDR3 reads CASSVSTRGGGETQYF. The DNA for the CDR3 is TGTGCCAGCAGCGTATCTACCAGGGGAGGGGGAGAGACCCAGTACTTC.

V usage is TRBV7-2 and J usage is TRBJ2-5; 8 bases map to TRBD1. The trim removed 3 bases at V and 5 bases at J, leaving 5 bases unmatched. The length of the CDR3 is 14 residues. Germline V gives CDR1 SGHTA, CDR2 FQGNSA. The CDR3 DNA follows: TGTGCCAGCAGCTTCCCCTGGGACAGGGAGACCCAGTACTTC. It specifies CASSFPWDRETQYF.

This chain joins TRBV3-1 (or the pseudogene TRBV3-2) and TRBJ2-2; a possible D gene is TRBD2 (7 bases). Germline loops: CDR1 LGHDT, CDR2 YNNKEL (reference sequence). This CDR3 contains 16 residues. Between the trimmed V and J ends, which lost 2 bases and 4 bases, there was a span of 14 bases. The CDR3: CASSQNPRGATGELFF. The DNA for the CDR3 is TGTGCCAGCAGCCAAAACCCTCGGGGGGCCACCGGGGAGCTGTTTTTT.